This T cell receptor beta chain emerged from a study of cytomegalovirus exposure and HLA in healthy donors. Primers included in the PCR were 60 Vbeta and 13 Jbeta primers. Using immunoSEQ multiplex PCR, the repertoire was profiled, and TCRdb retains in-frame clones only, with some absent. The profile shows around 140,000 clones, roughly 9.7% of them singletons. A note on this clone: Antigen specificity is unknown.

Overall study results and limits: V- and J-gene trimming in TCR beta was tied to a missense DCLRE1C variant by an analysis performed later. Follow-up analysis found HLA locus-dependent TCR association rates, highest for DRB1 and lowest for HLA-C. Apparent HLA restriction characterized most CMV-associated TCR beta chains in a later analysis. Near-uniform donor sequencing depth was presumed by presence/absence analyses.

V was shortened by 4 bases and J by 0 bases, with 9 bases between the two germline ends. Germline CDR1 reads SGDLS; CDR2 reads YYNGEE. The CDR3 extends over 14 amino acids. This receptor was identified in a man aged 45 to 65 in good health and CMV-seronegative. This chain links TRBV9 with TRBJ2-3, with D possibly being TRBD1 (5 bases). Sequencing was performed on PBMCs. This CDR3 is CASSPSGSTDTQYF. The CDR3 bases are TGTGCCAGCAGCCCCTCAGGGAGCACAGATACGCAGTATTTT. Variable domain in full (rest from reference TRBV9 and TRBJ2-3): DSGVTQTPKHLITATGQRVTLRCSPRSGDLSVYWYQQSLDQGLQFLIQYYNGEERAKGNILERFSAQQFPDLHSELNLSSLELGDSALYFCASSPSGSTDTQYFGPGTRLTVL.